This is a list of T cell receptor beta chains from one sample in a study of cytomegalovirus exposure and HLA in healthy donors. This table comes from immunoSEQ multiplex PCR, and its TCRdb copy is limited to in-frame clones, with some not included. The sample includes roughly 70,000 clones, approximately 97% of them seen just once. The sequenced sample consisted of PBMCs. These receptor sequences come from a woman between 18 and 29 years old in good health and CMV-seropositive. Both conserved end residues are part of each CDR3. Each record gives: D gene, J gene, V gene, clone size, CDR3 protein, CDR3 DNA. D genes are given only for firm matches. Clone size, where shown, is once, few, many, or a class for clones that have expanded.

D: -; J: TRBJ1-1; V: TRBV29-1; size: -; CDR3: CSVEKRGRTEAFF; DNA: TGCAGCGTTGAAAAGAGAGGGAGGACTGAAGCTTTCTTT
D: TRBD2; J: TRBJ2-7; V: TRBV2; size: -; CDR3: CASSEASGSSYEQYF; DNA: TGTGCCAGCAGTGAAGCGAGCGGGAGCTCCTACGAGCAGTACTTC
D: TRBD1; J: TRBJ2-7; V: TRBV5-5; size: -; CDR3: CASSLDFRGQGRAYEQYF; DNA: TGTGCCAGCAGCTTGGATTTTAGAGGACAGGGAAGGGCCTACGAGCAGTACTTC
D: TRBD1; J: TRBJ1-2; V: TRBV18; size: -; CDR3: CASSPPNQGALDKSYGYTF; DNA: TGTGCCAGCTCACCGCCTAACCAGGGGGCGCTGGATAAGAGCTATGGCTACACCTTC
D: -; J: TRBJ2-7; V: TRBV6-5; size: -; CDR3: CASSYGALYEQYF; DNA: TGTGCCAGCAGTTACGGAGCGCTCTACGAGCAGTACTTC
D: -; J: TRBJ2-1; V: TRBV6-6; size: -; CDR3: CASSYVRRVRSVEQFF; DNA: TGTGCCAGCAGTTACGTACGTCGGGTGCGGAGTGTTGAGCAGTTCTTC
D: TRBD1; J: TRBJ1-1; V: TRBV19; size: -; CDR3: CASTATNRGENTEAFF; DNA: TGTGCCAGTACCGCAACTAACAGGGGGGAGAACACTGAAGCTTTCTTT
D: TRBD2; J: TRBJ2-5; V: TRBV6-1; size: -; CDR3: CASSSLAGGGETQYF; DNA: TGTGCCAGCAGCTCCCTGGCGGGGGGCGGGGAGACCCAGTACTTC
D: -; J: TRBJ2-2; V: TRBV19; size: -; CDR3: CASSIYSTGELFF; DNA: TGTGCCAGTAGTATCTACTCCACCGGGGAGCTGTTTTTT
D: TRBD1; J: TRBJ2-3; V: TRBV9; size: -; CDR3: CASSVAGTGYTDTQYF; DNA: TGTGCCAGCAGCGTAGCTGGGACAGGGTACACAGATACGCAGTATTTT
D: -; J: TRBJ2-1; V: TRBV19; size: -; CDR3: CASSPSASSGQFF; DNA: TGTGCCAGTAGTCCGTCCGCCTCGTCGGGACAGTTCTTC
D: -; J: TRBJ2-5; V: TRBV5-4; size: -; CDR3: CASSLVGSAGLLETQYF; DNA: TGTGCCAGCAGCTTGGTCGGTAGCGCGGGCCTCCTAGAGACCCAGTACTTC
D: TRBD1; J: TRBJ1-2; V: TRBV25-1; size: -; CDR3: CASREGTGHHGYTF; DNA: TGTGCCAGCAGGGAAGGGACAGGGCATCATGGCTACACCTTC
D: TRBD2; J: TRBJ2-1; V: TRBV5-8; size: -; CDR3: CASSAGTRINEQFF; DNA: TGTGCCAGCAGCGCCGGGACTAGAATCAATGAGCAGTTCTTC
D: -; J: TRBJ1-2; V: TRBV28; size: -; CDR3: CASSLADSNYGYTF; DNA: TGTGCCAGCAGTTTAGCGGATTCTAACTATGGCTACACCTTC
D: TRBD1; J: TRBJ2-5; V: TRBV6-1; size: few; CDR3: CASSLLPDRGETQYF; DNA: TGTGCCAGCAGTCTCCTCCCGGACAGGGGAGAGACCCAGTACTTC
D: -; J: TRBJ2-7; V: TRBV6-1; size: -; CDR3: CASSESLGGSYYEQYF; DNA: TGTGCCAGCAGTGAGTCTCTAGGCGGGTCCTACTACGAGCAGTACTTC
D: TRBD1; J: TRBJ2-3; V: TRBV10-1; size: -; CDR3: CASRDRDTDTQYF; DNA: TGCGCCAGCAGGGACAGGGACACAGATACGCAGTATTTT
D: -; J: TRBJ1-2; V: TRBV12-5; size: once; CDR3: CASGLAGVYGYTF; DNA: TGTGCTAGTGGTTTGGCAGGGGTTTATGGCTACACCTTC
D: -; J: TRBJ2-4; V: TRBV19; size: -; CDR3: CASSVDSSKNIQYF; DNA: TGTGCCAGTAGCGTGGACAGCTCCAAAAACATTCAGTACTTC
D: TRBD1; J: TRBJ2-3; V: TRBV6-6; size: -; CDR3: CASSPGQVADTQYF; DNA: TGTGCCAGCAGTCCGGGACAGGTAGCAGATACGCAGTATTTT
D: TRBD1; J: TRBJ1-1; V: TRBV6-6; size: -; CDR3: CASSLTQGAKEAFF; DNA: TGTGCCAGCAGTCTTACACAGGGGGCTAAGGAGGCTTTCTTT
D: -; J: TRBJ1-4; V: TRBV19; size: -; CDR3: CASTPTGPREKLFF; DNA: TGTGCCAGTACCCCGACAGGACCCCGTGAAAAACTGTTTTTT
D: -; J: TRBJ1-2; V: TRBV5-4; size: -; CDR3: CASSLRTGSYGYTF; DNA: TGTGCCAGCAGCTTGCGGACGGGGAGCTATGGCTACACCTTC
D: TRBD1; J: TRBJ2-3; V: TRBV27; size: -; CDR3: CASRRQGSTQYF; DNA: TGTGCCAGCAGACGACAGGGGAGTACGCAGTATTTT
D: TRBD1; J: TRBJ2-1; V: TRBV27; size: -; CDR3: CASSPRGQGNHEQFF; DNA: TGTGCCAGCAGTCCGCGGGGACAGGGGAACCATGAGCAGTTCTTC
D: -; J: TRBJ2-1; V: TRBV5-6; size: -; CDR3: CASSLVSRNSYNEQFF; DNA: TGTGCCAGCAGCTTGGTCTCGCGGAACTCCTACAATGAGCAGTTCTTC
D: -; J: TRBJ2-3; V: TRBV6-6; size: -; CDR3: CASRVNYGTDTQYF; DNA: TGTGCCAGCAGAGTCAACTATGGCACAGATACGCAGTATTTT
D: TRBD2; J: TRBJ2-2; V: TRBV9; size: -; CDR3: CASSVMRTSGRGHGELFF; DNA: TGTGCCAGCAGCGTAATGCGGACTAGCGGGAGAGGTCACGGGGAGCTGTTTTTT
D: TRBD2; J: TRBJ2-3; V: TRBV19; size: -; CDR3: CASSLRTSGSTDTQYF; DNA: TGTGCCAGTAGTCTTCGGACTAGCGGGAGCACAGATACGCAGTATTTT
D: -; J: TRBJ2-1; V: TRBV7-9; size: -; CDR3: CASSPYNEQFF; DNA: TGTGCCAGCAGCCCTTACAATGAGCAGTTCTTC
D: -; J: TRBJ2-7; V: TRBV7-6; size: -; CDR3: CASSLAPSSTTYEQYF; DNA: TGTGCCAGCAGCTTAGCGCCTAGCTCCACCACCTACGAGCAGTACTTC
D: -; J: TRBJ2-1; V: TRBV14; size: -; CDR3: CASSPLTGKGLFNNEQFF; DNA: TGTGCCAGCAGCCCGCTGACAGGTAAAGGACTGTTCAACAATGAGCAGTTCTTC
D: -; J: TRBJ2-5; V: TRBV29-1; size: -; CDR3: CSVIFLAGLTETQYF; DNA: TGCAGCGTGATATTCTTGGCGGGATTAACAGAGACCCAGTACTTC
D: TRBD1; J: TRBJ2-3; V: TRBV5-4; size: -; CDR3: CASSFRDRVYASTDTQYF; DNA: TGTGCCAGCAGCTTCCGGGACAGGGTGTACGCTAGCACAGATACGCAGTATTTT
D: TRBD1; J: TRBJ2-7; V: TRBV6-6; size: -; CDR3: CASSSGTGLYEQYF; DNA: TGTGCCAGCAGCTCCGGGACAGGGCTTTACGAGCAGTACTTC
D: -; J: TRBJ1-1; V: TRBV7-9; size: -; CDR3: CASSIVSLEIMNTEAFF; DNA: TGTGCCAGCAGCATTGTGAGTCTCGAGATCATGAACACTGAAGCTTTCTTT
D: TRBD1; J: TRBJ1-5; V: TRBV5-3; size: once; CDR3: CARSLFPRDRGPFQPQHF; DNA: TGTGCCAGAAGCTTGTTCCCCCGGGACAGGGGGCCCTTTCAGCCCCAGCATTTT
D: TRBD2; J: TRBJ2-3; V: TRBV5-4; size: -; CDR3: CASSLGTSGSTDTQYF; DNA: TGTGCCAGCAGCCTTGGGACTAGCGGGAGCACAGATACGCAGTATTTT
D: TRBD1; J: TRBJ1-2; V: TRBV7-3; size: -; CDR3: CASSLTGTANYGYTF; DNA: TGTGCCAGCAGCTTAACTGGGACAGCTAACTATGGCTACACCTTC
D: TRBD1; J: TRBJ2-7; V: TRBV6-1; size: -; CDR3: CASSVRDSLSYEQYF; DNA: TGTGCCAGCAGTGTTAGGGACAGCCTCTCCTACGAGCAGTACTTC
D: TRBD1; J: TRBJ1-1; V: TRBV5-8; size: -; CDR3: CASRLDRGTEAFF; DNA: TGTGCCAGCAGGCTGGACAGGGGCACTGAAGCTTTCTTT
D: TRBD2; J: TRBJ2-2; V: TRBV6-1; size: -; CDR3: CASRVAGADTGELFF; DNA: TGTGCCAGCAGGGTAGCGGGAGCAGACACCGGGGAGCTGTTTTTT
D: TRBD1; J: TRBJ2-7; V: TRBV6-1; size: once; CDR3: CASSPGTGVYEQYF; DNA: TGTGCCAGCAGTCCCGGGACAGGGGTCTACGAGCAGTACTTC
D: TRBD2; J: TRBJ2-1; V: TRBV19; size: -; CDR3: CASSIGARLAGAENEQFF; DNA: TGTGCCAGTAGTATAGGTGCCCGACTAGCGGGAGCAGAAAATGAGCAGTTCTTC
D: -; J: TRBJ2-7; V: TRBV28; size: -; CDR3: CASSPGLSYEQYF; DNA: TGTGCCAGCAGCCCCGGGTTATCCTACGAGCAGTACTTC
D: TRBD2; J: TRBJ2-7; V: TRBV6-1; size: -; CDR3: CASSEVRTSGTYEQYF; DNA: TGTGCCAGCAGTGAAGTGAGGACTAGCGGAACCTACGAGCAGTACTTC
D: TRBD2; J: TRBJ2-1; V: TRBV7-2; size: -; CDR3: CASSPGLAGYTQFF; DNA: TGTGCCAGCAGCCCGGGACTAGCGGGCTATACTCAGTTCTTC
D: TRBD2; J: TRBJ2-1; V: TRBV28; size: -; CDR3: CASSNSRTSGSWGEQFF; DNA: TGTGCCAGCAGCAACTCCCGGACTAGCGGGAGCTGGGGTGAGCAGTTCTTC
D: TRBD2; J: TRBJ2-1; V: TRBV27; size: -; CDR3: CASSLASGSNEQFF; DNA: TGTGCCAGCAGTTTAGCTAGCGGGAGTAATGAGCAGTTCTTC